This TCR beta chain was retrieved from a study of control samples from healthy donors and cancer patients. The method was immunoSEQ multiplex PCR; TCRdb's version includes in-frame clones alone and lacks a portion of them. The sample lists about 150,000 clones, 89% occurring once. Germline values: CDR1 SGDLS, CDR2 YYNGEE. The CDR3 covers 13 residues. V shed 2 bases and J shed 8 bases, with 13 bases lying between them. V is TRBV9 and J is TRBJ2-5, with D maybe TRBD1 (5 bases). This clonotype was sampled from a man younger than 40 in good health. The sequenced sample was blood. CDR3 region: CASSVSAGPTQYF. The CDR3 nucleotides read TGTGCCAGCAGCGTGTCGGCAGGGCCCACCCAGTACTTC.